These T cell receptor beta chains were read from a single sample in a study of post-analysis software for immune sequencing data. In TCRdb, the PCR reads were re-called with MiXCR into one record per CDR3 protein. The table lists about 190,000 distinct CDR3 sequences, 25% to 35% of them singletons. What was sequenced was blood. The receptors derive from a girl younger than 18 with multiple sclerosis. Each CDR3 is given with its conserved first and last residue. D genes are given only for firm matches. Clone size is not always given. Where it is, it says once, few, many or a class for expanded clones.

J gene	V gene	D gene	clone size	CDR3 protein	CDR3 DNA
TRBJ1-2	TRBV4-2	NA	many	CASSPEQDRANYGYTF	TGTGCCAGCAGTCCAGAACAGGATAGAGCTAACTATGGCTACACCTTC
TRBJ2-1	TRBV12-3/TRBV12-4	NA	few	CASSFSEVNGQFF	TGTGCCAGCAGTTTCTCCGAGGTCAATGGGCAGTTCTTC
TRBJ2-1	TRBV5-1	NA	NA	CASSLAELAFNEQFF	TGCGCCAGCAGCTTGGCCGAATTAGCGTTCAATGAGCAGTTCTTC
TRBJ2-1	TRBV12-3/TRBV12-4	NA	many	CASTRQVNEQFF	TGTGCCAGCACCCGTCAGGTCAATGAGCAGTTCTTC
TRBJ2-3	TRBV29-1	TRBD1	NA	CSWGTGGTDTQYF	TGCAGCTGGGGGACAGGGGGCACAGATACGCAGTATTTT
TRBJ1-1	TRBV28	NA	NA	CASIGWLNTEAFF	TGTGCCAGCATCGGGTGGCTGAACACTGAAGCTTTCTTT
TRBJ1-1	TRBV5-1	NA	few	CASSPGVYTEAFF	TGCGCCAGCAGCCCGGGGGTTTACACTGAAGCTTTCTTT
TRBJ2-3	TRBV28	TRBD1	NA	CASSNEEETGAGDTQYF	TGTGCCAGCAGCAACGAGGAAGAGACAGGGGCGGGAGATACGCAGTATTTT
TRBJ1-1	TRBV12-3/TRBV12-4	NA	many	CASSFRGNTEAFF	TGTGCCAGCAGTTTCAGGGGGAACACTGAAGCTTTCTTT
TRBJ2-7	TRBV20-1	NA	few	CSARDGGGLPYEQYF	TGCAGTGCTAGGGATGGCGGGGGCCTCCCCTACGAGCAGTACTTC
TRBJ1-5	TRBV20-1	NA	few	CSGTAPNQPQHF	TGCAGTGGTACAGCACCCAATCAGCCCCAGCATTTT
TRBJ2-6	TRBV7-9	NA	NA	CASSQSSGANVLTF	TGTGCCAGCAGCCAGTCCTCTGGGGCCAACGTCCTGACTTTC
TRBJ2-5	TRBV7-9	NA	NA	CASSQGVSRETQYF	TGTGCCAGCAGCCAAGGGGTCAGTCGAGAGACCCAGTACTTT
TRBJ2-1	TRBV3-1	NA	many	CASSKKDGEQFF	TGTGCCAGCAGCAAGAAGGATGGCGAGCAGTTCTTC
TRBJ2-4	TRBV25-1	NA	few	CASSERWAGTGKNIQYF	TGTGCCAGCAGTGAACGGTGGGCAGGGACGGGCAAAAACATTCAGTACTTC
TRBJ2-1	TRBV29-1	TRBD1	few	CSVDGRGGNGQFF	TGCAGCGTTGACGGTAGAGGGGGCAATGGGCAGTTCTTC
TRBJ2-5	TRBV5-1	TRBD2	few	CASSITSGGANEQYF	TGCGCCAGCAGCATCACTAGCGGGGGAGCCAATGAGCAGTACTTC
TRBJ2-5	TRBV5-1	NA	NA	CASSLDGSVGETQYF	TGCGCCAGCAGCTTGGATGGGTCCGTTGGGGAGACCCAGTACTTC
TRBJ2-1	TRBV7-2	TRBD2	NA	CASSPGVLAGVAEQFF	TGTGCCAGCAGCCCGGGGGTCCTAGCGGGAGTGGCTGAGCAGTTCTTC
TRBJ2-1	TRBV27	TRBD2	NA	CASGKGTTVEQFF	TGTGCCAGCGGAAAAGGGACTACGGTTGAGCAGTTCTTC
TRBJ1-1	TRBV12-3/TRBV12-4	TRBD1	few	CASSLGTGRTEAFF	TGTGCCAGCAGTTTAGGGACAGGGCGCACTGAAGCTTTCTTT
TRBJ2-3	TRBV7-2	NA	few	CASSFWTHTDTQYF	TGTGCCAGCAGCTTTTGGACTCACACAGATACGCAGTATTTT
TRBJ2-5	TRBV10-1	NA	many	CASSVGGETQYF	TGCGCCAGCAGTGTCGGAGGAGAGACCCAGTACTTC
TRBJ2-1	TRBV5-1	TRBD2	many	CASSLVSGTYNEQFF	TGCGCCAGCAGCTTGGTTAGCGGGACCTACAATGAGCAGTTCTTC
TRBJ2-1	TRBV4-2	NA	NA	CASSLNQLAAGGQFF	TGTGCCAGCAGCCTAAACCAACTAGCCGCAGGGGGGCAGTTCTTC
TRBJ1-6	TRBV5-1	NA	few	CASSLERNSPLHF	TGCGCCAGCAGCTTGGAGCGTAATTCACCCCTCCACTTT
TRBJ2-5	TRBV18	TRBD1	few	CASSRRTGDETQYF	TGTGCCAGCTCACGGAGGACAGGGGATGAGACCCAGTACTTC
TRBJ2-7	TRBV28	TRBD1	few	CASGTGSSYNEQYF	TGTGCCAGCGGGACAGGGAGCTCCTACAATGAGCAGTACTTC
TRBJ2-7	TRBV7-9	TRBD2	few	CASSLTPGLGVEQYF	TGTGCCAGCAGCTTAACCCCGGGACTAGGGGTCGAGCAGTACTTC
TRBJ2-7	TRBV5-1	TRBD1	many	CASSLDRGTYEQYF	TGCGCCAGCAGCTTGGACAGGGGAACCTACGAGCAGTACTTC
TRBJ2-5	TRBV9	TRBD1	many	CASSADRGLETQYF	TGTGCCAGCAGCGCCGACAGGGGGTTGGAGACCCAGTACTTC
TRBJ1-1	TRBV10-3	TRBD1	many	CAITMGQGTPEAFF	TGTGCCATCACTATGGGACAGGGGACCCCTGAAGCTTTCTTT
TRBJ1-1	TRBV4-1	NA	few	CASSLSPGSKNTEAFF	TGCGCCAGCAGCCTCTCCCCCGGCAGTAAAAACACTGAAGCTTTCTTT
TRBJ2-1	TRBV12-3/TRBV12-4	TRBD2	NA	CASRPSGGLNEQFF	TGTGCCAGCAGGCCTAGCGGGGGGCTAAATGAGCAGTTCTTC
TRBJ2-1	TRBV5-1	NA	many	CASSFDLSGTYNEQFF	TGCGCCAGCAGTTTTGACTTGTCGGGCACCTACAATGAGCAGTTCTTC
TRBJ2-1	TRBV5-1	NA	many	CASSPGDRDEQFF	TGCGCCAGCAGCCCCGGGGATAGGGATGAGCAGTTCTTC
TRBJ2-7	TRBV28	TRBD1	few	CASSLPAGTGGIEGSYEQYF	TGTGCCAGCAGTTTACCAGCCGGGACAGGGGGTATCGAGGGTTCCTACGAGCAGTACTTC
TRBJ2-7	TRBV12-3/TRBV12-4	NA	many	CASSLVRGYEQYF	TGTGCCAGCAGTTTAGTCCGGGGATACGAGCAGTACTTC
TRBJ2-1	TRBV11-2	TRBD2	NA	CAGSPDPGGQYEQFF	TGTGCCGGCAGCCCCGACCCGGGGGGGCAGTATGAGCAGTTCTTC
TRBJ2-1	TRBV6-4	TRBD2	NA	CASSQLAGGVDEQFF	TGTGCCAGCAGTCAACTAGCGGGGGGCGTGGATGAGCAGTTCTTC
TRBJ2-3	TRBV6-6	NA	few	CASSPFRTDTQYF	TGTGCCAGCAGCCCCTTCCGCACAGATACGCAGTATTTT
TRBJ1-5	TRBV20-1	NA	many	CSLAGGQDQPQHF	TGCAGTCTAGCGGGAGGGCAAGATCAGCCCCAGCATTTT